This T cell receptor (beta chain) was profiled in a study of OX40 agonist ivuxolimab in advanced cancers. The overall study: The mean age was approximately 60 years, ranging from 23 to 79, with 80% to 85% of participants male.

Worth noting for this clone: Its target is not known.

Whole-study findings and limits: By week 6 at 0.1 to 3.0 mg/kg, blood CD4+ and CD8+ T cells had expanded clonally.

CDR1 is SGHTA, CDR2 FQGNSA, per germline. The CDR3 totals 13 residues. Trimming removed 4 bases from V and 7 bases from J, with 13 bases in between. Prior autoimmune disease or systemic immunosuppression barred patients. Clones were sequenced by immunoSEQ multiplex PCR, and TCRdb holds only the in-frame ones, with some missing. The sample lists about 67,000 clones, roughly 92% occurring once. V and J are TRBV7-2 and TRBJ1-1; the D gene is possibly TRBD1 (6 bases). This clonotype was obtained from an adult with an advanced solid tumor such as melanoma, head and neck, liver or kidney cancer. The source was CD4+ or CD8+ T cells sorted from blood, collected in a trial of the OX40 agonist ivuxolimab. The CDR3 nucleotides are TGTGCCAGCAGCTCTCAAGGGGGGAGTGAAGCTTTCTTT. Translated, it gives CASSSQGGSEAFF.